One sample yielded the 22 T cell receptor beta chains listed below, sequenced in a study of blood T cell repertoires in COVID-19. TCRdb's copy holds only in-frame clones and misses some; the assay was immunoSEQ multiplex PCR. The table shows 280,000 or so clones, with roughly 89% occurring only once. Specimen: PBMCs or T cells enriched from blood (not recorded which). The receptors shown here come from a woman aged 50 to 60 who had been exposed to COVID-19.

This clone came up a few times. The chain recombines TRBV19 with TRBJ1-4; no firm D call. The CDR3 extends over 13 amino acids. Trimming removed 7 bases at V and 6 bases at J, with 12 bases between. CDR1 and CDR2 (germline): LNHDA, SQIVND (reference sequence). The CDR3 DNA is TGTGCCAGTAATAAGGACTCTTATGAAAAACTGTTTTTT. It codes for CASNKDSYEKLFF. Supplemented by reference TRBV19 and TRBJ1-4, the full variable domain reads DGGITQSPKYLFRKEGQNVTLSCEQNLNHDAMYWYRQDPGQGLRLIYYSQIVNDFQKGDIAEGYSVSREKKESFPLTVTSAQKNPTAFYLCASNKDSYEKLFFGSGTQLSVL.

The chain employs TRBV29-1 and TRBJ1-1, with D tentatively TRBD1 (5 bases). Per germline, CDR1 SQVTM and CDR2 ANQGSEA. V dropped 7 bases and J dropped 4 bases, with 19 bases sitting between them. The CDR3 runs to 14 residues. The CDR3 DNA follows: TGCAGCGCAAGAACTTCAGGGATGGGCACTGAAGCTTTCTTT. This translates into CSARTSGMGTEAFF.

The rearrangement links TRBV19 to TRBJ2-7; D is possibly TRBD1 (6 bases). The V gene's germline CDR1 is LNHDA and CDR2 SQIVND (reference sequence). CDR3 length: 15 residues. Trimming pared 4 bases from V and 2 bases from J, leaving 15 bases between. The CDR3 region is CASSRQAPPTYEQYF. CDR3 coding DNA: TGTGCCAGTAGTAGACAGGCTCCCCCTACCTACGAGCAGTACTTC.

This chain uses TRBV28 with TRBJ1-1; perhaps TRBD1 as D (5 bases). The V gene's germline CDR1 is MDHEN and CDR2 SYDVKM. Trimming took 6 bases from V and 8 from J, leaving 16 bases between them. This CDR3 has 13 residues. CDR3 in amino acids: CASSWAAPGEAFF. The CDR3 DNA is TGTGCCAGCAGCTGGGCCGCACCAGGGGAAGCTTTCTTT.

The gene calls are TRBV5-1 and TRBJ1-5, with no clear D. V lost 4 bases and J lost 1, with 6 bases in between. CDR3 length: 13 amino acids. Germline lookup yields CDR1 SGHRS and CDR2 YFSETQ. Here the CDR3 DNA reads TGCGCCAGCAGCGAGAGCAGCAATCAGCCCCAGCATTTT. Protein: CASSESSNQPQHF.

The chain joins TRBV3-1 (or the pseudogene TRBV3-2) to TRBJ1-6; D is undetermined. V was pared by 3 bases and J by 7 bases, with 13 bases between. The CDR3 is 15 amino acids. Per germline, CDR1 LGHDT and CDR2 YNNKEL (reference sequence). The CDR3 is CASSHPSAINSPLHF. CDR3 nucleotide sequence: TGTGCCAGCAGCCACCCTTCAGCGATAAATTCACCCCTCCACTTT.

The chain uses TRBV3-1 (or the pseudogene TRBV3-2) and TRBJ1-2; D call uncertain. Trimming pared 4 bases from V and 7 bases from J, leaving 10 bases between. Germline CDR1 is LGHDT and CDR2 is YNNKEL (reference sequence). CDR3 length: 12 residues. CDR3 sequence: CASSRDRGGYTF. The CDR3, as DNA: TGTGCCAGCAGCCGCGATCGGGGTGGCTACACCTTC.

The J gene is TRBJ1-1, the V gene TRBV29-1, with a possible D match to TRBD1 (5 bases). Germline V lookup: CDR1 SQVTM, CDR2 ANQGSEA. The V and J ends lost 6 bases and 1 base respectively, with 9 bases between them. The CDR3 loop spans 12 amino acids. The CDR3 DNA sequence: TGCAGCGTCTTACAGGCGAACACTGAAGCTTTCTTT. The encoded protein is CSVLQANTEAFF.

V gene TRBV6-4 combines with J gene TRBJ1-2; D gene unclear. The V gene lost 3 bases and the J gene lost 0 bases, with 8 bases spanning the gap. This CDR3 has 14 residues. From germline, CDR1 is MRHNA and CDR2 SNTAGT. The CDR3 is CASSERISNYGYTF. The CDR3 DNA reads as TGTGCCAGCAGTGAGCGGATATCTAACTATGGCTACACCTTC.

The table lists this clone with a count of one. CDR3 sequence (DNA): TGTGCCAGCAGTGAAGTAGCCGGGACAGGGGGCGAAGTGTCTACCTTC. Amino acid sequence: CASSEVAGTGGEVSTF. The chain recombines TRBV6-1 with TRBJ1-2; TRBD1 matches at 12 bases. The CDR3 contains 16 residues. V gave up 1 base and J gave up 14 bases; unmatched junction bases: 14. Germline V CDR1 and CDR2: MNHNS, SASEGT.

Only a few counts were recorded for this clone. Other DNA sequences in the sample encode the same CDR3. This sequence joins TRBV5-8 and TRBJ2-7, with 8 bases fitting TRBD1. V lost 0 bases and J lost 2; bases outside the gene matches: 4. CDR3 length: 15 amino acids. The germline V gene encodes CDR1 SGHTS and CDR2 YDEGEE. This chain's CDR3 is CASSLGQGLTYEQYF. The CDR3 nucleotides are TGTGCCAGCAGCTTGGGACAGGGGCTAACCTACGAGCAGTACTTC. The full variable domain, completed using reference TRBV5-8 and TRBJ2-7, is EAGVTQSPTHLIKTRGQQATLRCSPISGHTSVYWYQQALGLGLQFLLWYDEGEERNRGNFPPRFSGRQFPNYSSELNVNALELEDSALYLCASSLGQGLTYEQYFGPGTRLTVT.

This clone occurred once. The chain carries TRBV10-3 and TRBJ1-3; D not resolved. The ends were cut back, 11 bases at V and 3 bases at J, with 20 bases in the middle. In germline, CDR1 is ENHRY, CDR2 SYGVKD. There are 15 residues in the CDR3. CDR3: CAPPPAGRVGNTIYF. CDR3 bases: TGTGCCCCACCACCCGCAGGAAGAGTTGGAAACACCATATATTTT.

The chain's CDR3 is CATSDSTGVDEQYF. The CDR3 DNA reads TGTGCCACCAGTGATTCGACAGGCGTCGACGAGCAGTACTTC. The chain has TRBV24-1 and TRBJ2-7, with a tentative D call TRBD1 (6 bases). Germline lookup yields CDR1 KGHDR and CDR2 SFDVKD. CDR3 length equals 14 residues. Trimming shortened V by 2 bases and J by 5 bases, and 12 bases separated the two germline ends.

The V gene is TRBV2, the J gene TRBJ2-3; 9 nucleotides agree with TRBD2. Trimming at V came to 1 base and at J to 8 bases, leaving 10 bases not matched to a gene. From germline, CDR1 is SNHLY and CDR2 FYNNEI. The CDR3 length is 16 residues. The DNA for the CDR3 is TGTGCCAGCAGTGAAGGTAGCGGGGGTCCACTTGGTACGCAGTATTTT. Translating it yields CASSEGSGGPLGTQYF.

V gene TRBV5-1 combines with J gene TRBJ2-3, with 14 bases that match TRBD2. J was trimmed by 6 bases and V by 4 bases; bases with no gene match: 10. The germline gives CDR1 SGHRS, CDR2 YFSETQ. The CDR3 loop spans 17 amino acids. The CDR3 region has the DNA TGCGCCAGCAGCCCCGGGACTAGCGGGGGCTTCCGGGATACGCAGTATTTT. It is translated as CASSPGTSGGFRDTQYF.

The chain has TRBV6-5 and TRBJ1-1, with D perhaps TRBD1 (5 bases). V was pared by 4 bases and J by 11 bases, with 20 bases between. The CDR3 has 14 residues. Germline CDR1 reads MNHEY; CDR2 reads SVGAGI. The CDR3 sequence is CASSSPSGGVGAFF. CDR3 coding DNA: TGTGCCAGCAGTTCCCCTTCGGGGGGGGTCGGGGCTTTCTTT.

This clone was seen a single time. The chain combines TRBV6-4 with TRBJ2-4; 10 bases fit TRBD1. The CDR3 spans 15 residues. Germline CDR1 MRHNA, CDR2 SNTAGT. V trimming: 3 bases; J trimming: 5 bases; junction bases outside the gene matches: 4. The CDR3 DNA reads TGTGCCAGCAGTGAAATGACAGGGGGCGAAAACATTCAGTACTTC. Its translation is CASSEMTGGENIQYF.

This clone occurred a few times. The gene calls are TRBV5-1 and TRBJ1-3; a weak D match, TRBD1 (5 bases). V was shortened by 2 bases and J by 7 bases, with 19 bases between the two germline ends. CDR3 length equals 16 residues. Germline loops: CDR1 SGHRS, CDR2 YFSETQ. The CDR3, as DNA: TGCGCCAGCAGCTTCGGAGGGGCCCTCCCGCGGAACACCATATATTTT. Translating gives CASSFGGALPRNTIYF. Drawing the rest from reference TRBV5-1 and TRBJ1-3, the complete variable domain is KAGVTQTPRYLIKTRGQQVTLSCSPISGHRSVSWYQQTPGQGLQFLFEYFSETQRNKGNFPGRFSGRQFSNSRSEMNVSTLELGDSALYLCASSFGGALPRNTIYFGEGSWLTVV.

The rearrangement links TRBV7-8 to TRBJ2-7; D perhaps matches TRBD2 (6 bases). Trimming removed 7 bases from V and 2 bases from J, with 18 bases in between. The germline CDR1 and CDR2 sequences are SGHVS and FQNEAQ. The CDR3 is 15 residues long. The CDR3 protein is CASIPQEGRTYEQYF. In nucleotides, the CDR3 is TGTGCCAGCATCCCACAGGAGGGACGAACCTACGAGCAGTACTTC.

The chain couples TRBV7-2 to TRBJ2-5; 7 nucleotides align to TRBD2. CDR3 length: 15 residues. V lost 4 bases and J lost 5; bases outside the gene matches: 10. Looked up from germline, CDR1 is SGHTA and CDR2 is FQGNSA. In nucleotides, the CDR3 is TGTGCCAGCAGCTCAGGGAGCGGGGTGAGGGAGACCCAGTACTTC. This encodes CASSSGSGVRETQYF.

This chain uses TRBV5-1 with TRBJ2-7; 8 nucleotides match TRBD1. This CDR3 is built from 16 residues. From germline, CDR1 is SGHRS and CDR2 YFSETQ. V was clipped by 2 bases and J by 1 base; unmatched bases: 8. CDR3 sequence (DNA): TGCGCCAGCAGCTTATTGGGGACAGGAGCTTCCTACGAGCAGTACTTC. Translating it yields CASSLLGTGASYEQYF.

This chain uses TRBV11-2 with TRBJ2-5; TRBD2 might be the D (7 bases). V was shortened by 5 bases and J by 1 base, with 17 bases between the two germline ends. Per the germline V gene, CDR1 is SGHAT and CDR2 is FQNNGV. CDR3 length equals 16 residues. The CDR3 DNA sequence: TGTGCCAGCAGCCCCCTCTGGGGGGGGCGCCAAGAGACCCAGTACTTC. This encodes CASSPLWGGRQETQYF. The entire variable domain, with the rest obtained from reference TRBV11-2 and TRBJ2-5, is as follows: EAGVAQSPRYKIIEKRQSVAFWCNPISGHATLYWYQQILGQGPKLLIQFQNNGVVDDSQLPKDRFSAERLKGVDSTLKIQPAKLEDSAVYLCASSPLWGGRQETQYFGPGTRLLVL.